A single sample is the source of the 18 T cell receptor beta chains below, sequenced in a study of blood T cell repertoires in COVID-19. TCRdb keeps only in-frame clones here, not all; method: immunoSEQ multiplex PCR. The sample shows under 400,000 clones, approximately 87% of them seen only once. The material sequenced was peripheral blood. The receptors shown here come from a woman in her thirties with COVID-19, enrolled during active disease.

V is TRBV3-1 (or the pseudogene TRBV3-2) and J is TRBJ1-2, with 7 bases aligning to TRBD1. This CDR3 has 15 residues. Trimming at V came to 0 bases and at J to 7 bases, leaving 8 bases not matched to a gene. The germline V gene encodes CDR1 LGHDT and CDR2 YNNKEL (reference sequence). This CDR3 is CASSQDQHRGGGYTF. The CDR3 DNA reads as TGTGCCAGCAGCCAAGATCAGCACAGGGGAGGTGGCTACACCTTC.

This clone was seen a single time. The CDR3 protein is CASSLAASTNNEQFF. The CDR3 nucleotides read TGTGCCAGCAGCTTGGCGGCTAGCACTAACAATGAGCAGTTCTTC. The chain has TRBV5-4 and TRBJ2-1; maybe TRBD2 (5 bases). V lost 0 bases and J 5 bases, leaving 12 bases between the germline ends. Germline loops: CDR1 SGHNT, CDR2 YYREEE (reference sequence). CDR3 size: 15 residues.

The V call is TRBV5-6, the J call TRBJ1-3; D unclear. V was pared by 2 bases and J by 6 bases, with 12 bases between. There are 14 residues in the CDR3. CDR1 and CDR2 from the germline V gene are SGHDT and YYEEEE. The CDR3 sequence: CASSFHLQLNTIYF. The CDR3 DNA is TGTGCCAGCAGCTTTCATTTACAGTTAAACACCATATATTTT.

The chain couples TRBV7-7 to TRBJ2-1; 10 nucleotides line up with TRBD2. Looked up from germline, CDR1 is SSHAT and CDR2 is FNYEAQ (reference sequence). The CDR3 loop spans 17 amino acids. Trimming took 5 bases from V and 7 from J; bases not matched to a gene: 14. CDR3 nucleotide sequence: TGTGCCAGCAGCCACGGGACTAGCGCCCGAGGAGGGAATGAGCAGTTCTTC. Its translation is CASSHGTSARGGNEQFF. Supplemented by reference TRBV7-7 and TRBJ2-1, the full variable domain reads GAGVSQSPRYKVTKRGQDVTLRCDPISSHATLYWYQQALGQGPEFLTYFNYEAQPDKSGLPSDRFSAERPEGSISTLTIQRTEQRDSAMYRCASSHGTSARGGNEQFFGPGTRLTVL.

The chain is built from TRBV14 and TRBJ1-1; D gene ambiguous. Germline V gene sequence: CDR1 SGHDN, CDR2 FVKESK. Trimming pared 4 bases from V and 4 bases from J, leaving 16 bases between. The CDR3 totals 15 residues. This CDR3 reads CASSRHIVGGTEAFF. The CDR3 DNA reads TGTGCCAGCAGCCGACACATAGTTGGAGGCACTGAAGCTTTCTTT. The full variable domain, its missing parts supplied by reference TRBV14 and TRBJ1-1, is EAGVTQFPSHSVIEKGQTVTLRCDPISGHDNLYWYRRVMGKEIKFLLHFVKESKQDESGMPNNRFLAERTGGTYSTLKVQPAELEDSGVYFCASSRHIVGGTEAFFGQGTRLTVV.

CDR3 amino acids: CASSYGASGNHEQFF. Written as DNA, the CDR3 is TGTGCCAGCAGTTACGGAGCTAGCGGGAACCATGAGCAGTTCTTC. The gene calls are TRBV6-5 and TRBJ2-1; 9 nucleotides match TRBD2. Germline CDR1 and CDR2: MNHEY and SVGAGI. V shed 2 bases and J 8 bases; nucleotides not matched to a gene: 7. The CDR3 length is 15 residues.

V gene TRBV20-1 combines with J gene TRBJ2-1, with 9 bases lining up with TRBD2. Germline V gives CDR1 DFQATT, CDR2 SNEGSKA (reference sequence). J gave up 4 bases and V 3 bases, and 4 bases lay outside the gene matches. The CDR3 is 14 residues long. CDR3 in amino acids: CSASQLAGYNEQFF. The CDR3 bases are TGCAGTGCTAGTCAACTAGCGGGTTACAATGAGCAGTTCTTC.

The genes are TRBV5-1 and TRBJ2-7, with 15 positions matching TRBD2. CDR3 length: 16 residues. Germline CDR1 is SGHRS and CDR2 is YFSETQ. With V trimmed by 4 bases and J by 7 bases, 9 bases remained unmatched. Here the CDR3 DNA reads TGCGCCAGCAGCGCTTGGGCCGGGACTAGCGGGAGGGAGCAGTACTTC. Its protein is CASSAWAGTSGREQYF.

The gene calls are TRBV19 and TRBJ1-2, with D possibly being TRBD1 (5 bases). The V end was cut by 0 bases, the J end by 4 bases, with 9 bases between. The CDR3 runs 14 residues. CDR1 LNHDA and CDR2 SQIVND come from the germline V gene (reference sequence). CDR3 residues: CASSIEAGRYGYTF. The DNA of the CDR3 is TGTGCCAGTAGTATAGAAGCAGGGCGCTATGGCTACACCTTC.

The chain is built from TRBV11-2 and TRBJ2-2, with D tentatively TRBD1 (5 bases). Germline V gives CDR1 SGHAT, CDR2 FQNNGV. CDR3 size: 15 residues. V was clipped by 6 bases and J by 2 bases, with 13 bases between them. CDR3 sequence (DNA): TGTGCCAGCAGACCCGCAGGGTCCAACACCGGGGAGCTGTTTTTT. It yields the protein CASRPAGSNTGELFF. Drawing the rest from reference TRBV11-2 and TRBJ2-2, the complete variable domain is EAGVAQSPRYKIIEKRQSVAFWCNPISGHATLYWYQQILGQGPKLLIQFQNNGVVDDSQLPKDRFSAERLKGVDSTLKIQPAKLEDSAVYLCASRPAGSNTGELFFGEGSRLTVL.

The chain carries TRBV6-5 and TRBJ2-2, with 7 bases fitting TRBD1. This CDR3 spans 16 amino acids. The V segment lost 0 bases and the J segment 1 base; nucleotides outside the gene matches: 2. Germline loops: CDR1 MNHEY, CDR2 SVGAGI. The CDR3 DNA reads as TGTGCCAGCAGTTACTCCAGGACAGGGAACACCGGGGAGCTGTTTTTT. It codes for CASSYSRTGNTGELFF.

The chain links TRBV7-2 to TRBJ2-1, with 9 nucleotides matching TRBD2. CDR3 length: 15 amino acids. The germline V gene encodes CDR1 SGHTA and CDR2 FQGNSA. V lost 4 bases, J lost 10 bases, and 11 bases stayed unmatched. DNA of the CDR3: TGTGCCAGCAGCTACGGGACTAGCAGGCAAGCAGAGCAGTTCTTC. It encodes CASSYGTSRQAEQFF.

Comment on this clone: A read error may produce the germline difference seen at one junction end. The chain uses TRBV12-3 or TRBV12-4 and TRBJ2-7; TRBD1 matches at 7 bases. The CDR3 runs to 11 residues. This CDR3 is CASRSSGTERF. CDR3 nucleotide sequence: TGTGCCAGCAGAAGCTCCGGGACAGAAAGATTC.

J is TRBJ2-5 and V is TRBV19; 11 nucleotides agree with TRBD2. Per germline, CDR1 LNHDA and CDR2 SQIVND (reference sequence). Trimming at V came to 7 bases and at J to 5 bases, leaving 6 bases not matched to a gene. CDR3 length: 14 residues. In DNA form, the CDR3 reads TGTGCCAGTAAACTAGCGGGAGAACCGGAGACCCAGTACTTC. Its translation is CASKLAGEPETQYF.

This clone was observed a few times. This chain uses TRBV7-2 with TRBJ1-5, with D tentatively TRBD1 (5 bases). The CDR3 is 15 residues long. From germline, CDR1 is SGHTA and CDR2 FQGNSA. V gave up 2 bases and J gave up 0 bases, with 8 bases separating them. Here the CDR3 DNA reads TGTGCCAGCAGCTTAAGGGGTTTTAGCAATCAGCCCCAGCATTTT. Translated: CASSLRGFSNQPQHF. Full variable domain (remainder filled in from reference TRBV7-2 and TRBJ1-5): GAGVSQSPSNKVTEKGKDVELRCDPISGHTALYWYRQSLGQGLEFLIYFQGNSAPDKSGLPSDRFSAERTGGSVSTLTIQRTQQEDSAVYLCASSLRGFSNQPQHFGDGTRLSIL.

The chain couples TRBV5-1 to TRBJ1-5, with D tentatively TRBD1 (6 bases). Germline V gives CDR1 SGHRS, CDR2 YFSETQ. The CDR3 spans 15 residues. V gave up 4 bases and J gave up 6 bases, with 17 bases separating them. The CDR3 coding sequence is TGCGCCAGCAGCCTATCATCAGGGGACGGTCAGCCCCAGCATTTT. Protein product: CASSLSSGDGQPQHF.

CDR3 nucleotides: TGTGCCAGCAGTACTAGCGGGAGGGATGAGCAGTTCTTC. It specifies CASSTSGRDEQFF. The rearrangement links TRBV6-5 to TRBJ2-1; 13 nucleotides match TRBD2. Germline CDR1 is MNHEY and CDR2 is SVGAGI. CDR3 length equals 13 residues. The V segment lost 5 bases and the J segment 8 bases; nucleotides outside the gene matches: 0.

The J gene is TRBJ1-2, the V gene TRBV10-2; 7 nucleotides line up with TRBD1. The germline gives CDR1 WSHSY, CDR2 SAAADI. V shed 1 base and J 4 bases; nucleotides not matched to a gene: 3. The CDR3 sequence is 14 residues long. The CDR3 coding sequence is TGCGCCAGCAGTGAGTTAGGGGGCTTCTATGGCTACACCTTC. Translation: CASSELGGFYGYTF.